The 28 T cell receptor beta chains below were found in one sample sequenced in a study of blood T cell repertoires in COVID-19. Only in-frame clones appear in the TCRdb table, and some are missing; sequencing was by immunoSEQ multiplex PCR. The sample gives a few hundred thousand clones, around nine tenths of which show up once; less than 1% is in the top ten. The specimen sequenced was peripheral blood. These receptors originate from a woman in her thirties or forties who had recovered from COVID-19.

The V call is TRBV5-1, the J call TRBJ2-7; TRBD2 aligns across 10 bases. The germline V gene encodes CDR1 SGHRS and CDR2 YFSETQ. The ends lost 2 bases at V and 0 bases at J; junction bases unmatched: 11. CDR3 length equals 18 residues. The CDR3 sequence: CASSFGLAALLSSYEQYF. The CDR3 nucleotides are TGCGCCAGCAGCTTCGGACTAGCGGCATTGCTGAGCTCCTACGAGCAGTACTTC.

This chain links TRBV11-2 with TRBJ1-6, with a possible D match to TRBD1 (5 bases). Germline V gene data show CDR1 as SGHAT and CDR2 as FQNNGV. The V gene lost 0 bases and the J gene lost 14 bases, with 11 bases spanning the gap. CDR3 length: 13 amino acids. The CDR3 DNA reads as TGTGCCAGCAGCTTAGATGGGGCAGGGTCCCTCCACTTT. It is translated as CASSLDGAGSLHF.

The V gene is TRBV2, the J gene TRBJ2-7, with 8 nucleotides matching TRBD2. The CDR3 contains 16 residues. J gave up 0 bases and V 5 bases, and 9 bases lay outside the gene matches. CDR1 and CDR2 (germline): SNHLY, FYNNEI. The CDR3 DNA reads TGTGCCAGCAGTCGCCTAGCGGGCGATAGCTCCTACGAGCAGTACTTC. Translating it yields CASSRLAGDSSYEQYF.

This clone was recorded only once. This chain links TRBV10-2 with TRBJ2-3, with a tentative D call TRBD1 (5 bases). Germline V gives CDR1 WSHSY, CDR2 SAAADI. This CDR3 spans 12 amino acids. Trimming removed 2 bases from V and 6 bases from J, with 6 bases in between. CDR3 sequence: CASSEQGDTQYF. DNA of the CDR3: TGCGCCAGCAGTGAGCAGGGTGATACGCAGTATTTT.

The chain employs TRBV18 and TRBJ1-2; D may be TRBD1 (6 bases). V lost 3 bases and J 4 bases, leaving 9 bases between the germline ends. The length of the CDR3 is 13 residues. Germline CDR1 is KGHSH and CDR2 is LQKENI. In DNA form, the CDR3 reads TGTGCCAGCTCACCGGACAGTGCCTATGGCTACACCTTC. Amino acid sequence: CASSPDSAYGYTF. The full variable domain, completed using reference TRBV18 and TRBJ1-2, is NAGVMQNPRHLVRRRGQEARLRCSPMKGHSHVYWYRQLPEEGLKFMVYLQKENIIDESGMPKERFSAEFPKEGPSILRIQQVVRGDSAAYFCASSPDSAYGYTFGSGTRLTVV.

The chain employs TRBV9 and TRBJ2-7, with 9 bases aligning to TRBD1. CDR3 size: 16 residues. Germline V gives CDR1 SGDLS, CDR2 YYNGEE. V was clipped by 0 bases and J by 3 bases; unmatched bases: 7. This CDR3 is CASSVGSGTGIYEQYF. Here the CDR3 DNA reads TGTGCCAGCAGCGTAGGGTCCGGGACAGGGATCTACGAGCAGTACTTC.

This clone came up once. J is TRBJ1-1 and V is TRBV5-1; D unclear. The CDR3 covers 11 residues. Trimming cost V 7 bases and J 1 base, with 5 bases left between them. CDR1 and CDR2 (germline): SGHRS, YFSETQ. The CDR3 sequence is CASGGNTEAFF. CDR3 coding DNA: TGCGCCAGCGGAGGGAACACTGAAGCTTTCTTT.

This chain joins TRBV7-8 and TRBJ1-2, with 7 nucleotides matching TRBD1. With 1 base clipped from V and 13 bases from J, the junction kept 9 bases outside the gene matches. Germline CDR1 SGHVS, CDR2 FQNEAQ. The CDR3 loop spans 13 amino acids. CDR3: CASSLVGDSGGTF. The CDR3 DNA follows: TGTGCCAGCAGCTTAGTGGGGGACAGCGGGGGCACCTTC.

This chain uses TRBV3-1 (or the pseudogene TRBV3-2) with TRBJ2-7; 8 positions match TRBD1. The germline CDR1 and CDR2 sequences are LGHDT and YNNKEL (reference sequence). This CDR3 has 14 amino acids. The ends lost 2 bases at V and 0 bases at J; junction bases unmatched: 0. Here the CDR3 DNA reads TGTGCCAGCAGCCAACAGGGGGCCTCCTACGAGCAGTACTTC. Its translation: CASSQQGASYEQYF.

This clone was observed once. This chain joins TRBV6-1 and TRBJ1-1, with D possibly being TRBD1 (5 bases). Germline CDR1 and CDR2: MNHNS and SASEGT. The CDR3 runs to 15 residues. Trimming pared 2 bases from V and 2 bases from J, leaving 12 bases between. This CDR3 reads CASSELGGQNTEAFF. The CDR3 bases are TGTGCCAGCAGTGAATTGGGCGGACAAAACACTGAAGCTTTCTTT.

The V gene is TRBV9, the J gene TRBJ2-7; a weak D match, TRBD1 (5 bases). The germline CDR1 and CDR2 sequences are SGDLS and YYNGEE. V was cut by 1 base and J by 7 bases, with 15 bases left in between. This CDR3 contains 14 residues. The CDR3 DNA is TGTGCCAGCAGCGTATCGGCGACCGCAGGGGAGCAGTACTTC. It codes for CASSVSATAGEQYF.

Only a few counts were recorded for this clone. The V call is TRBV30, the J call TRBJ2-5; a weak D match, TRBD1 (5 bases). Per germline, CDR1 GTSNPN and CDR2 SVGIG (reference sequence). The CDR3 runs 13 residues. V was trimmed by 2 bases and J by 1 base, leaving 8 bases between them. CDR3 loop: CAWSPGIQETQYF. The CDR3 nucleotides read TGTGCCTGGAGTCCAGGGATCCAAGAGACCCAGTACTTC.

V usage is TRBV29-1 and J usage is TRBJ1-1; D unresolved. V was shortened by 4 bases and J by 4 bases, with 10 bases between the two germline ends. CDR1 and CDR2 from the germline V gene are SQVTM and ANQGSEA. The CDR3 consists of 12 residues. DNA of the CDR3: TGCAGCGTTGTCGAGAGTGTCACTGAAGCTTTCTTT. Translation: CSVVESVTEAFF.

This chain joins TRBV11-3 and TRBJ2-3; D unclear. V was shortened by 1 base and J by 4 bases, with 3 bases between the two germline ends. The CDR3 loop spans 12 amino acids. Germline CDR1 reads SGHNT; CDR2 reads YENEEA. CDR3 coding DNA: TGTGCCAGCAGCTTAGCAGCAGATACGCAGTATTTT. Protein sequence: CASSLAADTQYF.

DNA of the CDR3: TGCGCCAGCAGCTCACAGGGCAATGAGCAGTTCTTC. It specifies CASSSQGNEQFF. The rearrangement uses TRBV5-1 and TRBJ2-1; TRBD1 might be the D (6 bases). The CDR3 runs 12 residues. The germline V gene encodes CDR1 SGHRS and CDR2 YFSETQ. Trimming shortened V by 3 bases and J by 6 bases, and 7 bases separated the two germline ends.

The rearrangement joins TRBV6-5 to TRBJ2-3; 7 bases are shared with TRBD1. The V segment lost 4 bases and the J segment 3 bases; nucleotides outside the gene matches: 4. The CDR3 totals 14 residues. CDR1 MNHEY and CDR2 SVGAGI come from the germline V gene. CDR3 loop: CASSSNRGTDTQYF. The DNA of the CDR3 is TGTGCCAGCAGTTCTAACAGGGGTACAGATACGCAGTATTTT.

The V and J genes are TRBV6-5 and TRBJ1-2; D may be TRBD1 (5 bases). CDR1 is MNHEY and CDR2 is SVGAGI in the germline V gene. This CDR3 spans 13 amino acids. V gave up 5 bases and J gave up 6 bases, with 13 bases separating them. The CDR3 DNA is TGTGCCAGCAGTCAGAAGCAGGGAAATGGCTACACCTTC. Protein product: CASSQKQGNGYTF.

The J gene is TRBJ2-1, the V gene TRBV9; 8 nucleotides line up with TRBD1. The trim removed 0 bases at V and 8 bases at J, leaving 4 bases unmatched. The CDR3 has 14 amino acids. Germline V gene sequence: CDR1 SGDLS, CDR2 YYNGEE. CDR3 sequence reads: CASSVDAGGYEQFF. The CDR3 bases are TGTGCCAGCAGCGTAGATGCAGGGGGCTATGAGCAGTTCTTC.

The rearrangement uses TRBV3-1 (or the pseudogene TRBV3-2) and TRBJ2-7; perhaps TRBD1 as D (5 bases). The germline CDR1 and CDR2 sequences are LGHDT and YNNKEL (reference sequence). Between the trimmed V and J ends, which lost 1 base and 0 bases, there was a span of 10 bases. This CDR3 is built from 15 residues. CDR3 sequence (DNA): TGTGCCAGCAGCCAAGGGATAGACAGCTCCTACGAGCAGTACTTC. It is translated as CASSQGIDSSYEQYF.

This rearrangement joins TRBV5-1 to TRBJ2-1; D possibly corresponds to TRBD2 (5 bases). Germline V gene data show CDR1 as SGHRS and CDR2 as YFSETQ. Trimming removed 2 bases from V and 5 bases from J, with 20 bases in between. The CDR3 runs 17 residues. CDR3 DNA sequence: TGCGCCAGCAGCTTATTTGGACTGACGAAGGAACACAATGAGCAGTTCTTC. Translating gives CASSLFGLTKEHNEQFF. Full variable domain (outside the CDR3, taken from reference TRBV5-1 and TRBJ2-1): KAGVTQTPRYLIKTRGQQVTLSCSPISGHRSVSWYQQTPGQGLQFLFEYFSETQRNKGNFPGRFSGRQFSNSRSEMNVSTLELGDSALYLCASSLFGLTKEHNEQFFGPGTRLTVL.

The chain recombines TRBV4-1 with TRBJ1-1; the D is unclear. The ends were cut back, 0 bases at V and 7 bases at J, with 15 bases in the middle. Germline-derived CDR1 and CDR2 are MGHRA and YSYEKL. This CDR3 is 15 amino acids long. The chain's CDR3 is CASSQDLSRPSEAFF. In DNA form, the CDR3 reads TGCGCCAGCAGCCAAGACCTCTCCAGGCCAAGTGAAGCTTTCTTT.

The chain employs TRBV13 and TRBJ1-2; D gene unclear. This CDR3 is built from 15 residues. The germline CDR1 and CDR2 sequences are PRHDT and FYEKMQ (reference sequence). Trimming left V 0 bases short and J 4 bases short, with 12 bases between. CDR3 residues: CASSLGGEIVYGYTF. CDR3 nucleotide sequence: TGTGCCAGCAGCTTAGGGGGAGAGATCGTCTATGGCTACACCTTC.

The rearrangement uses TRBV5-1 and TRBJ2-5; 9 positions match TRBD2. The CDR3 runs 15 residues. V shed 5 bases, J shed 4 bases, and the junction held 9 bases outside the gene matches. Germline values: CDR1 SGHRS, CDR2 YFSETQ. CDR3 sequence reads: CASSQPGLAAETQYF. The DNA for the CDR3 is TGCGCCAGCAGTCAGCCGGGACTAGCAGCAGAGACCCAGTACTTC.

The V and J genes are TRBV18 and TRBJ1-1, with 7 bases identical to TRBD1. The CDR3 sequence is 14 residues long. Per the germline V gene, CDR1 is KGHSH and CDR2 is LQKENI. With 4 bases clipped from V and 0 bases from J, the junction kept 2 bases outside the gene matches. CDR3 coding DNA: TGTGCCAGCTCACAGGGACAGTTGAACACTGAAGCTTTCTTT. This sequence encodes CASSQGQLNTEAFF.

This clone was observed once. The chain couples TRBV2 to TRBJ1-2, with TRBD1 identical over 7 bases. The CDR3 totals 15 residues. The V gene end was trimmed by 6 bases and the J gene end by 0 bases; junction bases not matched to a gene: 7. Germline CDR1 is SNHLY and CDR2 is FYNNEI. In DNA, the CDR3 is TGTGCCAGCAGCCGAGGGGACAGCTCTAACTATGGCTACACCTTC. This sequence encodes CASSRGDSSNYGYTF.

The rearrangement links TRBV6-5 to TRBJ2-6; tentatively, D is TRBD1 (5 bases). The germline V and J ends were trimmed by 5 bases and 1 base, with 9 bases remaining between them. Germline V gene sequence: CDR1 MNHEY, CDR2 SVGAGI. CDR3 length equals 15 residues. The CDR3 loop is CASSPNRSGANVLTF. The DNA of the CDR3 is TGTGCCAGCAGTCCAAACAGGTCTGGGGCCAACGTCCTGACTTTC.

This clone was recorded once. This sequence joins TRBV3-1 (or the pseudogene TRBV3-2) and TRBJ1-2; 9 positions match TRBD1. The length of the CDR3 is 17 residues. Germline CDR1 LGHDT, CDR2 YNNKEL (reference sequence). Trimming at V came to 0 bases and at J to 4 bases, leaving 9 bases not matched to a gene. The CDR3 loop reads CASSQDGGQGLFYGYTF. The CDR3 DNA reads TGTGCCAGCAGCCAAGATGGAGGACAGGGGCTTTTCTATGGCTACACCTTC.

The CDR3 here is CATGVAGDGETQYF. Here the CDR3 DNA reads TGTGCCACCGGGGTAGCGGGAGATGGGGAGACCCAGTACTTC. The chain recombines TRBV6-5 with TRBJ2-5; 9 bases are shared with TRBD2. The CDR3 sequence is 14 residues long. CDR1 is MNHEY, CDR2 SVGAGI, per germline. V lost 10 bases and J lost 5; bases outside the gene matches: 11.